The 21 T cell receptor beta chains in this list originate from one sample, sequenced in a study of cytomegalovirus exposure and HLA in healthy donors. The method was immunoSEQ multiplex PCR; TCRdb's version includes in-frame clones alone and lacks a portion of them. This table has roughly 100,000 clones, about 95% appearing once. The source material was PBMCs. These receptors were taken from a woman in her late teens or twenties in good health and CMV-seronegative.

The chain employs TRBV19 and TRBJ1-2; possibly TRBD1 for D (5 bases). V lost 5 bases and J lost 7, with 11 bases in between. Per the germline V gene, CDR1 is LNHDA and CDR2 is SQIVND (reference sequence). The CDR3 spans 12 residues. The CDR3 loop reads CASSQGYGGYTF. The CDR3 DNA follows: TGTGCCAGTAGTCAGGGTTACGGTGGCTACACCTTC.

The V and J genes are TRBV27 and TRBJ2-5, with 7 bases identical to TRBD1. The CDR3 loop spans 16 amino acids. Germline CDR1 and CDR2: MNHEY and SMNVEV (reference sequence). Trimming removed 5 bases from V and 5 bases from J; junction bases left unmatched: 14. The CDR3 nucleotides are TGTGCCAGCAGTCTAAACAGGGGAGACCTCGCGGAGACCCAGTACTTC. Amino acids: CASSLNRGDLAETQYF.

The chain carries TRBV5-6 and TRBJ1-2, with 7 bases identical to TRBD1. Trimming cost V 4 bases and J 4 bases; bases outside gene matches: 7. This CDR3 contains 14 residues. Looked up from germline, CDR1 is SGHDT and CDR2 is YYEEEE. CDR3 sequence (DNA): TGTGCCAGCAGCGCCAGGGGGGCAGGCTATGGCTACACCTTC. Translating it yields CASSARGAGYGYTF.

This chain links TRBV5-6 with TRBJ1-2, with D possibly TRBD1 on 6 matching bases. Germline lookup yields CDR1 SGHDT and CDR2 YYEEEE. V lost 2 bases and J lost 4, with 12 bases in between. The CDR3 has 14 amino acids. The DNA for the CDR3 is TGTGCCAGCAGCTTCCAGGGGCAGTTCTATGGCTACACCTTC. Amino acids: CASSFQGQFYGYTF.

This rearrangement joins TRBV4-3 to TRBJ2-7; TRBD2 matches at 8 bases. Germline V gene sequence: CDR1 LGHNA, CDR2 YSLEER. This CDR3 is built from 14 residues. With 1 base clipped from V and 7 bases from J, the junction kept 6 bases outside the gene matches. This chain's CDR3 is CASSQAGGREEQYF. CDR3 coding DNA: TGCGCCAGCAGCCAAGCGGGGGGGCGAGAAGAGCAGTACTTC.

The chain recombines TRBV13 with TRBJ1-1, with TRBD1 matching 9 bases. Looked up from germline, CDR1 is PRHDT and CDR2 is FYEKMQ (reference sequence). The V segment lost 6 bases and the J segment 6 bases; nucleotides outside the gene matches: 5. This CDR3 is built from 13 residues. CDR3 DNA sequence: TGTGCCAGCAGGCTAGGACAGGGGTCTGAAGCTTTCTTT. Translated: CASRLGQGSEAFF.

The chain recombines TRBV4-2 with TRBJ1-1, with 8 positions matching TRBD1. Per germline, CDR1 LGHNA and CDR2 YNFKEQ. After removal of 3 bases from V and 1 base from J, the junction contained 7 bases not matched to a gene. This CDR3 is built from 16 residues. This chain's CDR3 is CASSHKGQGPNTEAFF. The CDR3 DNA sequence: TGTGCCAGCAGCCATAAAGGACAGGGACCGAACACTGAAGCTTTCTTT.

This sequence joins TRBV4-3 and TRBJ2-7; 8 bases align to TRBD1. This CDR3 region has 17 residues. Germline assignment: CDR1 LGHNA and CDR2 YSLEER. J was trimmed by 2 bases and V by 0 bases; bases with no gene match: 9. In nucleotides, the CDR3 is TGCGCCAGCAGCCAAGATATCTACGGGACAGGCGCCTACGAGCAGTACTTC. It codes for CASSQDIYGTGAYEQYF.

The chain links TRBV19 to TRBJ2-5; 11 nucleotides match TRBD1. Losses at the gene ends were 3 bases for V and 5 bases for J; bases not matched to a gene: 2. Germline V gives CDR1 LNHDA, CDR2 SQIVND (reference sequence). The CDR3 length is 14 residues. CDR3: CASSIGTGGETQYF. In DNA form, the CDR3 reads TGTGCCAGTAGTATTGGGACAGGGGGTGAGACCCAGTACTTC.

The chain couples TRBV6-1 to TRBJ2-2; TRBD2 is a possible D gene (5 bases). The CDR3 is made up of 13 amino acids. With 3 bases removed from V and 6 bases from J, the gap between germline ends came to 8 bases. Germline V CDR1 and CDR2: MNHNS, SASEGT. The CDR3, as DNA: TGTGCCAGCAGTGATCGGGGTCCCGGGGAGCTGTTTTTT. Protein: CASSDRGPGELFF.

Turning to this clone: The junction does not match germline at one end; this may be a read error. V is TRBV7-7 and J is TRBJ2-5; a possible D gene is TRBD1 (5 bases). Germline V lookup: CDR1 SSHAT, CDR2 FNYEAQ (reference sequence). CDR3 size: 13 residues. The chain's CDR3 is CASSWGLQETQYF. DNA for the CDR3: TGTGCTAGCAGCTGGGGCTTACAGGAGACCCAGTACTTC.

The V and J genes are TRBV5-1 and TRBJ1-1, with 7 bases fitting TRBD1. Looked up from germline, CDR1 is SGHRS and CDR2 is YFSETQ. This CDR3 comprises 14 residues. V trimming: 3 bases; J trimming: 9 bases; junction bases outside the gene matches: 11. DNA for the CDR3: TGCGCCAGCAGCTCCACGGGCGACAGGGAGAAAGCTTTCTTT. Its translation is CASSSTGDREKAFF.

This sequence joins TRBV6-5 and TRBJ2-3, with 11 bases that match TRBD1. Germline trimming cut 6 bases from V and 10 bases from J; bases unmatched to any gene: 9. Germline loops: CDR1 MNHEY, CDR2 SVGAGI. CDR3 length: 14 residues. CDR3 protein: CASRASGDRGAQYF. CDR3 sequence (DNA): TGTGCCAGCAGGGCCTCCGGGGACAGGGGGGCGCAGTATTTT.

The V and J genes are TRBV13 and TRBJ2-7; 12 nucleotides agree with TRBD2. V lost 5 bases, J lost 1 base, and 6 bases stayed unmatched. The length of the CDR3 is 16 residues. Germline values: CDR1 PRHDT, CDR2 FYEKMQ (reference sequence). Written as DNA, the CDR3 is TGTGCCAGCAGCGGAGGACTAGCGGGATTTTCCTACGAGCAGTACTTC. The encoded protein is CASSGGLAGFSYEQYF.

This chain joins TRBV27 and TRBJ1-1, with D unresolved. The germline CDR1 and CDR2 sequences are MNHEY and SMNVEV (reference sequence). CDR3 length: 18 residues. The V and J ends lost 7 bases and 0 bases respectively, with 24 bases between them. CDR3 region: CASTQLGHRGRMNTEAFF. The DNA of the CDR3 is TGTGCCAGCACCCAACTAGGGCATCGAGGCAGGATGAACACTGAAGCTTTCTTT.

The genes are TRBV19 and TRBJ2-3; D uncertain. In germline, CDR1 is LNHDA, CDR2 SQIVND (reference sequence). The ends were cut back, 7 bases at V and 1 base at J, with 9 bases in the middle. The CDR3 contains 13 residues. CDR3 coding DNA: TGTGCCAGTACACTGGCGGGCACAGATACGCAGTATTTT. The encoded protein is CASTLAGTDTQYF.

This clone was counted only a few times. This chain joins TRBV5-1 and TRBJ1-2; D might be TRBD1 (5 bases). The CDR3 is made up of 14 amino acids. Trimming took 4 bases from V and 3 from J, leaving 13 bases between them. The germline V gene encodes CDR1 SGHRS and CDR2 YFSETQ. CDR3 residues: CASSVSGLDYGYTF. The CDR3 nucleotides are TGCGCCAGCAGCGTTTCAGGGTTGGACTATGGCTACACCTTC.

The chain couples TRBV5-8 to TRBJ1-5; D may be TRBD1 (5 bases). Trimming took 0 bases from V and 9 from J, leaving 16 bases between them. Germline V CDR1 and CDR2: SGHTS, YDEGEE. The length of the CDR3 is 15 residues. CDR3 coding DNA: TGTGCCAGCAGCTTGGACAGGAACACTAAAGGGCCCCAGCATTTT. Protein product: CASSLDRNTKGPQHF.

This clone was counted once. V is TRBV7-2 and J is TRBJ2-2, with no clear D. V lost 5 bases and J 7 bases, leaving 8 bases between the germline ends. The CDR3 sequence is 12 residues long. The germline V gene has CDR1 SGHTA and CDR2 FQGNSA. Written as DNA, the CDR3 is TGTGCCAGCAGCCCCCACTTCGGGGAGCTGTTTTTT. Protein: CASSPHFGELFF.

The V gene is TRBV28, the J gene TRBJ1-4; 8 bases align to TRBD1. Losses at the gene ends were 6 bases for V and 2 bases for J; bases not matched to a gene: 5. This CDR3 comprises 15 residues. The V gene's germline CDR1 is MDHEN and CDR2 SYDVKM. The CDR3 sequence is CASRPPGGTNEKLFF. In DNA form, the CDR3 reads TGTGCCAGCAGGCCCCCAGGGGGCACTAATGAAAAACTGTTTTTT.

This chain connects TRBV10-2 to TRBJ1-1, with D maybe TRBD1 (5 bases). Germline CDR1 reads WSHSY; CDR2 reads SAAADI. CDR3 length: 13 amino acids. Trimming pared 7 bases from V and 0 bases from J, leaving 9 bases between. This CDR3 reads CASTPGMNTEAFF. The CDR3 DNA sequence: TGCGCCAGCACTCCAGGGATGAACACTGAAGCTTTCTTT.